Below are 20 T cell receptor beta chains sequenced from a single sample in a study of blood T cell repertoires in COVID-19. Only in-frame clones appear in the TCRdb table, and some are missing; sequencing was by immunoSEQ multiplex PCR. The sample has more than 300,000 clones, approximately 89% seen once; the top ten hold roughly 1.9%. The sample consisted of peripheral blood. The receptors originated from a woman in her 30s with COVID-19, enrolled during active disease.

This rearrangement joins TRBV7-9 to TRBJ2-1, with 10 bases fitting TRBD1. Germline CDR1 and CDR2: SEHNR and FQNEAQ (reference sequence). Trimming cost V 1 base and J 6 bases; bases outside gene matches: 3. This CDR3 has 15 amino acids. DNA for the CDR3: TGTGCCAGCAGCTTAGGTGGGACAGGGGCCAATGAGCAGTTCTTC. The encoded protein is CASSLGGTGANEQFF.

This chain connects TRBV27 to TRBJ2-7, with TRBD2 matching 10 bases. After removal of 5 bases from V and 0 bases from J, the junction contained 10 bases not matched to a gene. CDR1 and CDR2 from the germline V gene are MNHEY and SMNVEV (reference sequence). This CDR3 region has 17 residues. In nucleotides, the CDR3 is TGTGCCAGCAGTAGAGCTAGCGGGGGAGCTCTCTCCTACGAGCAGTACTTC. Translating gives CASSRASGGALSYEQYF.

The CDR3 sequence is CASRHPRGTGSQVYGYTF. The CDR3 region has the DNA TGTGCCAGTCGCCACCCCCGGGGGACAGGGTCGCAAGTATATGGCTACACCTTC. This chain joins TRBV19 and TRBJ1-2; TRBD1 aligns across 9 bases. The J segment lost 5 bases and the V segment lost 8 bases, leaving 21 bases of the junction unmatched. The CDR3 is 18 residues long. Germline assignment: CDR1 LNHDA and CDR2 SQIVND (reference sequence).

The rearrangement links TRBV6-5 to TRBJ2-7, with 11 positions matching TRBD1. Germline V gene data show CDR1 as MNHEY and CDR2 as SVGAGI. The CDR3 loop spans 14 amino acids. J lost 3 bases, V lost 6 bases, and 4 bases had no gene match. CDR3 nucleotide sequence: TGTGCCAGCAGACCGGGGACAGGGGGCTACGAGCAGTACGTC. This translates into CASRPGTGGYEQYV.

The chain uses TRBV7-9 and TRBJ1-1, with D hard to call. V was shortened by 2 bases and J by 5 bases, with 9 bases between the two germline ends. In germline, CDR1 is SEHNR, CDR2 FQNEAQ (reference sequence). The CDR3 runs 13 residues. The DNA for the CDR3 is TGTGCCAGCAGCTTATACAGCTTGACTGAAGCTTTCTTT. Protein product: CASSLYSLTEAFF.

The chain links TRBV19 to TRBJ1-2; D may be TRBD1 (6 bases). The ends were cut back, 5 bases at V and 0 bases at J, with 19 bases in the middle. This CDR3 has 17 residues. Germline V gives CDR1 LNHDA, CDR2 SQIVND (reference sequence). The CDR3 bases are TGTGCCAGTAGTGGACCCGTCGGGACAACTTCTAACTATGGCTACACCTTC. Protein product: CASSGPVGTTSNYGYTF.

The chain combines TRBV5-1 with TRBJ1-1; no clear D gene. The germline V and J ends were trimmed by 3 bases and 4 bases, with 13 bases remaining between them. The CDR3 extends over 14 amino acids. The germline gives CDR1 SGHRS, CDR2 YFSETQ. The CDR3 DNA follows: TGCGCCAGCAGCTCTGACACCTTCGTCACTGAAGCTTTCTTT. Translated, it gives CASSSDTFVTEAFF.

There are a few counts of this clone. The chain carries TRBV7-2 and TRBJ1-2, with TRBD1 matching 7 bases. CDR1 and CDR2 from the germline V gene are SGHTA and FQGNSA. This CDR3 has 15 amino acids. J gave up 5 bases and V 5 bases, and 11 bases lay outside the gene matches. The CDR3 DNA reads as TGTGCCAGCAGCCCCGAGTTGACAGGGAGGTATGGCTACACCTTC. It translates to CASSPELTGRYGYTF. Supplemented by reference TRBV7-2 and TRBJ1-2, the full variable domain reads GAGVSQSPSNKVTEKGKDVELRCDPISGHTALYWYRQSLGQGLEFLIYFQGNSAPDKSGLPSDRFSAERTGGSVSTLTIQRTQQEDSAVYLCASSPELTGRYGYTFGSGTRLTVV.

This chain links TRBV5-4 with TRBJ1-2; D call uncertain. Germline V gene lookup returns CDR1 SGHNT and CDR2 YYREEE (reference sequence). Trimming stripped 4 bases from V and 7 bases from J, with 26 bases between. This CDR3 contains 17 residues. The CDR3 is CASSPDPSATLRFGYTF. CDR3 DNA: TGTGCCAGCAGCCCAGATCCTTCCGCGACATTAAGGTTTGGCTACACCTTC.

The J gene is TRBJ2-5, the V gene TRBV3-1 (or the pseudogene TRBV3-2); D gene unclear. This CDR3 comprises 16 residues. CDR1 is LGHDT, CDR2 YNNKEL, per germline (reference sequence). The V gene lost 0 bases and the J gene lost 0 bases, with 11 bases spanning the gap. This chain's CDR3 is CASSQERWRNQETQYF. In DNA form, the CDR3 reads TGTGCCAGCAGCCAAGAGAGGTGGCGGAACCAAGAGACCCAGTACTTC.

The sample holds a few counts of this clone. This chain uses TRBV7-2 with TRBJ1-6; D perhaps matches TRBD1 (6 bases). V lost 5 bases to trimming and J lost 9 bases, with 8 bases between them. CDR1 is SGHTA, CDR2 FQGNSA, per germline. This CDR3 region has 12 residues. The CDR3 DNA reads TGTGCCAGCAGCGCGGACAGTTCACCCCTCCACTTT. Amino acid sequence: CASSADSSPLHF.

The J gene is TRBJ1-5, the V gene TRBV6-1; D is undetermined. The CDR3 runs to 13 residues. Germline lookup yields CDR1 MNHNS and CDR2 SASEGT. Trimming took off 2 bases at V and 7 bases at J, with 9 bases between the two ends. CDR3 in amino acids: CASSESGNQPQHF. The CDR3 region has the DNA TGTGCCAGCAGTGAATCGGGGAACCAGCCCCAGCATTTT.

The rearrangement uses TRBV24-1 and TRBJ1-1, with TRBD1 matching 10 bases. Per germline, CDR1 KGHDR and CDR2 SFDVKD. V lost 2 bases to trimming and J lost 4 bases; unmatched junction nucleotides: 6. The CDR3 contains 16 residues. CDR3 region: CATSDSRQGASTEAFF. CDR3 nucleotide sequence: TGTGCCACCAGTGATTCCCGACAGGGGGCGAGCACTGAAGCTTTCTTT.

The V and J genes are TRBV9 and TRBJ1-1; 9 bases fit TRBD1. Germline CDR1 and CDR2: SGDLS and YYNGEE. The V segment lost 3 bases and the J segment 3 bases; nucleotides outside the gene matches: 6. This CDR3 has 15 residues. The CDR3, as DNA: TGTGCCAGCAGCGCCGGGACAGGGAGGGACACTGAAGCTTTCTTT. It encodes CASSAGTGRDTEAFF.

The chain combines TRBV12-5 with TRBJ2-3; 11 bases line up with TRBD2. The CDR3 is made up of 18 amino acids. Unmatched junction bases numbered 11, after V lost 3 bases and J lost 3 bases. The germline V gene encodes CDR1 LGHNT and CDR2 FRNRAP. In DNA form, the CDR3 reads TGTGCTAGTGGTTTTGCGCCCACTAGCGGGGGAAATACAGATACGCAGTATTTT. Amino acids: CASGFAPTSGGNTDTQYF.

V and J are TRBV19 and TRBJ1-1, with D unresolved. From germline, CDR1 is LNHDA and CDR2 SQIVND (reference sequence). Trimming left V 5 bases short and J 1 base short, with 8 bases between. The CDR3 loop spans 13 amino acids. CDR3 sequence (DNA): TGTGCCAGTAGTCAGTTCTGGAACACTGAAGCTTTCTTT. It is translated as CASSQFWNTEAFF.

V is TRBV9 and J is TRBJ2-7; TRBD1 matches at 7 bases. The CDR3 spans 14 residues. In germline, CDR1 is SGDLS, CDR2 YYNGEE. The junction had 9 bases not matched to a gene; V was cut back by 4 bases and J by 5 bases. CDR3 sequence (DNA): TGTGCCAGCAGCAATAACAGGGGAGTCAACGAGCAGTACTTC. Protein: CASSNNRGVNEQYF. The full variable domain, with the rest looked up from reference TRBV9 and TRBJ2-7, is DSGVTQTPKHLITATGQRVTLRCSPRSGDLSVYWYQQSLDQGLQFLIQYYNGEERAKGNILERFSAQQFPDLHSELNLSSLELGDSALYFCASSNNRGVNEQYFGPGTRLTVT.

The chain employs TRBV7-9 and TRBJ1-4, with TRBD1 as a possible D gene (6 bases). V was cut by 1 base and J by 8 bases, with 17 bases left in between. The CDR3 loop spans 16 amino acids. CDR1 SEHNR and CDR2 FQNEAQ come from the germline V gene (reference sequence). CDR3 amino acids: CASSLGRGATGEKLFF. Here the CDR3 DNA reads TGTGCCAGCAGCTTAGGGCGGGGGGCGACAGGAGAAAAACTGTTTTTT. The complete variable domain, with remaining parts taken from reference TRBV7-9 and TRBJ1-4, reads DTGVSQNPRHKITKRGQNVTFRCDPISEHNRLYWYRQTLGQGPEFLTYFQNEAQLEKSRLLSDRFSAERPKGSFSTLEIQRTEQGDSAMYLCASSLGRGATGEKLFFGSGTQLSVL.

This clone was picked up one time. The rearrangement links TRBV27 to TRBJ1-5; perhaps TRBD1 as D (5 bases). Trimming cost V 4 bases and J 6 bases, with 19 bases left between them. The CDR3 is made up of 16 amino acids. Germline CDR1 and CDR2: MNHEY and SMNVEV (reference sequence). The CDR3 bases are TGTGCCAGCAGTTCTCGGCTTGGGGCGCAGGGTCAGCCCCAGCATTTT. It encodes CASSSRLGAQGQPQHF.

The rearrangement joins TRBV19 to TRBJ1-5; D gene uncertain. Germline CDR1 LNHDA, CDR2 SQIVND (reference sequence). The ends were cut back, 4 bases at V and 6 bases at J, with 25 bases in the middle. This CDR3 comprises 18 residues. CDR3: CASSTSGWESRLGQPQHF. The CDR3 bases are TGTGCCAGTAGTACATCAGGTTGGGAGTCAAGATTGGGTCAGCCCCAGCATTTT.